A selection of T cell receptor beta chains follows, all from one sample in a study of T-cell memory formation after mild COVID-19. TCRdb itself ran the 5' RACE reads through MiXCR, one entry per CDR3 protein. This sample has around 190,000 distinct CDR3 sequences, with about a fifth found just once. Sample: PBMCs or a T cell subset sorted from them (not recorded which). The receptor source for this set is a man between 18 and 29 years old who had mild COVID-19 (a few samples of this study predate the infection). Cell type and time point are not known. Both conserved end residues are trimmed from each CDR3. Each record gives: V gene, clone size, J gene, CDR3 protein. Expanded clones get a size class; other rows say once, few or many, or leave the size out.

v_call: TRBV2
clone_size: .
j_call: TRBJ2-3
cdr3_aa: ASDGGVPDTQY

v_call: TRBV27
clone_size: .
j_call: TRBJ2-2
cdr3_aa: ASSLPGQGSTGELF

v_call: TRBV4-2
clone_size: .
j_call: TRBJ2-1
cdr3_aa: ASSSRVSEQF

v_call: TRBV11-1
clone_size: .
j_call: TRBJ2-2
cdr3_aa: ASSSRAGTANTGELF

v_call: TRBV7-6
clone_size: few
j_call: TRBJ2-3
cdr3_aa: ASSSAGNTQY

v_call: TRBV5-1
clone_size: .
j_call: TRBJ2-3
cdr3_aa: ASWTSGVRDTQY

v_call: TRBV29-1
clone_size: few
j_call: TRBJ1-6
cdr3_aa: SVAGDGGSPLH

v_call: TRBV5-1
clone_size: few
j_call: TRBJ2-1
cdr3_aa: ASSNRDYNEQF

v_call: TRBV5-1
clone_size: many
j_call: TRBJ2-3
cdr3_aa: ASSLTDTQY

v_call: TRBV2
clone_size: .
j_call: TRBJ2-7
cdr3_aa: ASGTVHEQY

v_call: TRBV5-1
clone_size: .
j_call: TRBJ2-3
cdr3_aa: ASSLAEGNPLDTQY

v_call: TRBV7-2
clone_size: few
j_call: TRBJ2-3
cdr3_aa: ASSWGQASDTQY

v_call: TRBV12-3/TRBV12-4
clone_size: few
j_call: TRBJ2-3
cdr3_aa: ASSLAGAWADTQY

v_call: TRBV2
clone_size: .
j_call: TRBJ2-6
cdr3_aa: ASSDSSSGANVLT

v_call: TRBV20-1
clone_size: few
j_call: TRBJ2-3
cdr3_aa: SATGLAGITDTQY

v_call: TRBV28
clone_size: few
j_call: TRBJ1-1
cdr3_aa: ASSGGGGRYTEAF

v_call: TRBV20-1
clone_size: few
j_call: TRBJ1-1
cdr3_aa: SARDRQGTEAF

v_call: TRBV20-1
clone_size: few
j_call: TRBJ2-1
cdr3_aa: SATRTGYNEQF

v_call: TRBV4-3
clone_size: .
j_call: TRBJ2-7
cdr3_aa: ASSATGAHEQY

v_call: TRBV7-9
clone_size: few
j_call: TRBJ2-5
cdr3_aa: ASSQALRGPETQY

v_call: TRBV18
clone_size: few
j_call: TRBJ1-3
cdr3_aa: ASSPSSGFRGSGNTIY

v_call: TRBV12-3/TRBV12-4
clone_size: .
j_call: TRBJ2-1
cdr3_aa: ASSAGRKPYNEQF

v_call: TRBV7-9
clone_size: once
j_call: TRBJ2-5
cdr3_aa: ASSPGGDRDQGTQY

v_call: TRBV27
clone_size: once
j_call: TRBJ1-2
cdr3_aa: ASSSRGGGYT

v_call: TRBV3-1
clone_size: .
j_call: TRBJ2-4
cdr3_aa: ASSQDLGTSKNIQY

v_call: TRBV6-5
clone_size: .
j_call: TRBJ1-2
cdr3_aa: ASSYVFGVSGAYT

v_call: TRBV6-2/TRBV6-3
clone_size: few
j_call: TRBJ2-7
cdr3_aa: ASSSWKGASEQY

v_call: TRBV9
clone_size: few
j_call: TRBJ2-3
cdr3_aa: ASSADGGASTDTQY

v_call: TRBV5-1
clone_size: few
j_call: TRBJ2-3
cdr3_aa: ASSYTWTSGGPTTDTQY

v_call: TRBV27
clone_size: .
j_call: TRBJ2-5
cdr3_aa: ASRRDSYVQETQY

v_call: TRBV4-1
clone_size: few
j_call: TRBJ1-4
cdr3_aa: ASSQIQGAANEKLF

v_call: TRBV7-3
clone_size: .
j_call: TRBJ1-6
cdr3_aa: ASSTGGPLH

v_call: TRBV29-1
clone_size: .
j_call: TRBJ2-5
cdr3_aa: SGLGGDQETQY

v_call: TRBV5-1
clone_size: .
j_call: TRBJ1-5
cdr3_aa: ASSLSGLHNQPQH

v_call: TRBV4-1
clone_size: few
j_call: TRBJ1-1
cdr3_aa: ASSQYRGMGTEAF

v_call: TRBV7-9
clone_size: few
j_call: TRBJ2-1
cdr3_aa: ASSLEGGGINEQF

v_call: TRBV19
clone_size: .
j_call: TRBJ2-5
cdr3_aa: ASSSGQGARGQETQY

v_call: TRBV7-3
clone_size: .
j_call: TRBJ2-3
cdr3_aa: ASSSSRSGVDTQY

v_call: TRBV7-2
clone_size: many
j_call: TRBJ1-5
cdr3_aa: ASSFDGGYQPQH

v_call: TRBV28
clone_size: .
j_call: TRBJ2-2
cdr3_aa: ASRDYSGIGELF

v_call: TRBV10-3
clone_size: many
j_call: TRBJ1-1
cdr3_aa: AISEGAGQTEAF

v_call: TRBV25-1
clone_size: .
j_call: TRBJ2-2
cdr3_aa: ASRDRAPTGELF

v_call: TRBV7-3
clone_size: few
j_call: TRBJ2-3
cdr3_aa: ASSLGPPTDTQY

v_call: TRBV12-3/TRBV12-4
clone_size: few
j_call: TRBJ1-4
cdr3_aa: ASSSGQGFGKLF

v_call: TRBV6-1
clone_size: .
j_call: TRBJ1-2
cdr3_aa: ASSESGYT

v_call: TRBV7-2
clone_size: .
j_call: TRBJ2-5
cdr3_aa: ASSSLGTREETQY

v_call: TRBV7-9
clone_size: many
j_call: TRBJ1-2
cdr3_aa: ASSSGTSVGYT

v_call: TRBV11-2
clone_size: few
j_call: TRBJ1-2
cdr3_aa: ASRLIRGGKGNYGYT

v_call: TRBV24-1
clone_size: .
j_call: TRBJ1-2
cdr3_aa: ATSDPSRGSYGYT

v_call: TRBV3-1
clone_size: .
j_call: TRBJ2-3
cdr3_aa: ASSSRGAVTDTQY

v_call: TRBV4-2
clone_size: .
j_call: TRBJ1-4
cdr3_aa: ASSPVTGDEKLF

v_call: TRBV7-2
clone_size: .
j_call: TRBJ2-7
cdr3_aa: ASSRGTGVYEQY

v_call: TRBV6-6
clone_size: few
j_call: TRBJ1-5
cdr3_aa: ASRPFNQPQH

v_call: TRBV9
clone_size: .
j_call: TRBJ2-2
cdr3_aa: ASSPPPHRQIFGELF